Below are 9 T cell receptor beta chains sequenced from a single sample in a study of radiotherapy plus CTLA-4 blockade in lung cancer. Only in-frame clones appear in the TCRdb table, and some are missing; sequencing was by immunoSEQ multiplex PCR. The sample shows about 120,000 clones, 78% of them seen only once. Sequenced material: peripheral blood, taken from a patient treated with radiotherapy plus ipilimumab. The source of these receptors is a human donor with non-small cell lung cancer who had a partial response to radiotherapy plus ipilimumab.

The chain has TRBV6-1 and TRBJ1-3; the D is unclear. Germline loops: CDR1 MNHNS, CDR2 SASEGT. This CDR3 spans 16 amino acids. Trimming cost V 2 bases and J 0 bases, with 11 bases left between them. CDR3 residues: CASSEKSGYSGNTIYF. In nucleotides, the CDR3 is TGTGCCAGCAGTGAAAAGTCAGGCTACTCTGGAAACACCATATATTTT.

This clone was seen only a few times. The rearrangement links TRBV4-2 to TRBJ2-1; 10 bases are a match to TRBD2. Trimming cost V 0 bases and J 5 bases; bases outside gene matches: 7. CDR1 is LGHNA and CDR2 is YNFKEQ in the germline V gene. This CDR3 is built from 17 residues. The CDR3 is CASSQDHTAGGNNEQFF. The CDR3 DNA reads as TGTGCCAGCAGCCAAGATCATACAGCGGGAGGGAACAATGAGCAGTTCTTC.

The chain is built from TRBV6-1 and TRBJ2-5; 7 nucleotides line up with TRBD1. The J segment lost 4 bases and the V segment lost 6 bases, leaving 5 bases of the junction unmatched. The CDR3 spans 13 residues. The germline CDR1 and CDR2 sequences are MNHNS and SASEGT. Here the CDR3 DNA reads TGTGCCAGCAGGAACAGGGGCGTAGAGACCCAGTACTTC. This translates into CASRNRGVETQYF.

This clone is a singleton in its sample. CDR3 amino acids: CASSLRGLAGAGGELFF. The CDR3, as DNA: TGTGCCAGCTCACTCAGAGGACTAGCGGGAGCCGGCGGGGAGCTGTTTTTT. V usage is TRBV18 and J usage is TRBJ2-2, with TRBD2 identical over 13 bases. V gave up 4 bases and J gave up 7 bases; unmatched junction bases: 9. In germline, CDR1 is KGHSH, CDR2 LQKENI. This CDR3 comprises 17 residues.

The chain uses TRBV4-1 and TRBJ1-1, with D uncertain. Germline CDR1 MGHRA, CDR2 YSYEKL. Trimming took off 0 bases at V and 1 base at J, with 3 bases between the two ends. The CDR3 runs 13 residues. The CDR3 DNA reads as TGCGCCAGCAGCCAAGACTCGAACACTGAAGCTTTCTTT. Translated: CASSQDSNTEAFF.

The CDR3 DNA reads TGCGCCAGCAAATCTCGGGCGTTAGTAGCAGGGGCAGGCACAGATACGCAGTATTTT. It is translated as CASKSRALVAGAGTDTQYF. The rearrangement uses TRBV5-1 and TRBJ2-3; TRBD1 is a possible D gene (6 bases). Between the trimmed V and J ends, which lost 6 bases and 1 base, there was a span of 27 bases. From germline, CDR1 is SGHRS and CDR2 YFSETQ. The CDR3 covers 19 residues.

The rearrangement uses TRBV6-6 and TRBJ2-7; D perhaps matches TRBD1 (6 bases). V lost 7 bases and J 1 base, leaving 14 bases between the germline ends. CDR3 length equals 14 residues. Germline lookup yields CDR1 MNHNY and CDR2 SVGAGI (reference sequence). CDR3 sequence (DNA): TGTGCCAGCAAGAAGGGCCAGGGGTCCTACGAGCAGTACTTC. Residues: CASKKGQGSYEQYF.

This chain joins TRBV6-1 and TRBJ1-5; unclear D gene. This CDR3 comprises 13 residues. V dropped 8 bases and J dropped 5 bases, with 13 bases sitting between them. Germline V gives CDR1 MNHNS, CDR2 SASEGT. The CDR3 loop is CASLVGADQPQHF. As DNA, the CDR3 is TGTGCCAGCCTGGTAGGAGCTGATCAGCCCCAGCATTTT.

This rearrangement joins TRBV5-1 to TRBJ1-2; D remains unclear. V shed 1 base and J shed 4 bases, with 14 bases lying between them. Germline lookup yields CDR1 SGHRS and CDR2 YFSETQ. The CDR3 length is 15 residues. In nucleotides, the CDR3 is TGCGCCAGCAGCTTGAACGGTCCGGGGAGCTATGGCTACACCTTC. Residues: CASSLNGPGSYGYTF.